This T cell receptor (beta chain) was identified in a study of T-cell reconstitution after alpha-beta-depleted transplantation in children. Notes on the study in general: After transplant, at about two months, alpha-beta T cells were reportedly derived from several hundred expanded graft clones.

Points on this clonotype: Its antigen remains unknown.

This CDR3 spans 12 amino acids. CDR1 and CDR2 from the germline V gene are SGHRS and YFSETQ. Trimming took 7 bases from V and 3 from J, leaving 11 bases between them. Unique molecular identifiers were incorporated during preparation of the TCRbeta library. TCRdb recomputed calls from the PCR reads with MiXCR, one row per CDR3 protein. Here the sample spans about a million distinct CDR3 sequences, about 29% being singletons. This sample comprised PBMCs, mostly from graft donor cells, obtained 360 days after TCRalphabeta/CD19-depleted stem cell transplant. This sequence was found in a boy younger than two who had a stem cell transplant for SCID, so the T cells may come from the graft donor. The chain couples TRBV5-1 to TRBJ2-7, with unresolved D. In DNA form, the CDR3 reads TGCGCCAGCTGGACGCAAGGCTACGAGCAGTACTTC. Encoded protein: CASWTQGYEQYF.